This TCR beta chain was sequenced in a study of cytomegalovirus exposure and HLA in healthy donors (dated by TCRdb to 2016 to 2017). Regarding the complete study: An earlier analysis of roughly 500 of the donors reported 250 to 350 Gb of sequence data and approximately 110 million unique TCR beta sequences from about 179 million T cells. An early release that covered fewer than 750 HLA-typed donors contained 250 to 350 gigabases of sequencing data and 65 million to 100 million unique TCR sequences. Among the roughly 400 genotyped donors, about 85% belonged to the genetic ancestry cluster associated with self-reported Caucasian donors. The study was designed to test whether signatures of past pathogen exposure could be identified by cataloging public T cell receptors. Using immunosequencing, the study profiled T cell repertoires from fewer than 700 subjects and related those repertoires to cytomegalovirus serostatus. A separate validation cohort of approximately 120 different subjects was used in addition to the roughly 720-subject first cohort. To predict cytomegalovirus infection status, the study brought together high-throughput TCR immunosequencing, statistical association of individual TCRs with disease status, and machine learning. A later analysis re-examined previously published TCR beta repertoires from around 670 donors and added high-resolution HLA genotyping to investigate patterns of TCR occurrence. In the later analysis, no new phenotypic data were used to find candidate immune exposures; instead, reliance was placed on TCR beta sequences and their occurrence across donors. An earlier analysis of approximately 640 of the donors applied high-throughput TCR beta sequencing to assess whether each TCR beta V gene segment acted as functional or pseudogenic. Donor age, sex, ethnicity and CMV serostatus were compiled alongside the repertoire data. A later genetic analysis took genome-wide SNP genotypes for about 55% of the 666 donors and used that subset as a discovery cohort. All discovery cohort repertoires had been generated on a single sequencing platform. HLA typing included class I and class II loci at four-digit resolution. The number of typed donors differed by locus: about 629-640 for A, B, C, DRB1 and DQB1; approximately 530 for DQA1; some 590 for DPA1; and roughly 470 for DPB1. A handful of DR-DQ haplotypes were treated as single units for association and clustering because of strong linkage in the cohort. On average, 235,054 unique TCR beta nucleotide sequences were sequenced per donor among about 400 genotyped donors of the cohort, with roughly 19% of those sequences being non-productive.

Overall study outcomes, separate from this receptor: In a later analysis, 15,000 to 20,000 TCR beta sequences were associated with specific HLA alleles at a false discovery rate of 0.05. Most TCR sequences were observed very rarely across donors, whereas some public TCRs were present in many individuals. According to a later analysis, most CMV-associated TCR beta chains appeared to be HLA-restricted, and the HLA associations seemed to be driven largely by CMV exposure. A further reported finding was that TCR beta sequences accurately predicted the HLA-A and HLA-B alleles for most subjects in the first cohort. Linkage disequilibrium might explain the correlated functional status among segregating V segments, but an unknown experimental factor could not be excluded. A group of highly shared sequence variants was considered likely to be a technical artifact of the sequencing pipeline. Because the 87-base-pair reads could not distinguish some IMGT-functional V segments, including TRBV6-2 and TRBV6-3, those segments were excluded. Several of the top co-occurrence clusters appeared to be linked to parvovirus B19, influenza, CMV and Epstein-Barr virus, according to a later analysis. A few of the identified cytomegalovirus-associated TCR beta chains were confirmed in vitro to be specific for cytomegalovirus antigens. CMV serostatus was the only immune exposure information available for the cohort. A later genetic analysis reported fewer N-insertions in productive TCRs among donors in an Asian-associated ancestry cluster than the roughly 700-donor mean. Because HLA typing was unavailable for some donors at each locus, only the typed subset was used in association tests. V-gene and J-gene trimming of TCR beta chains was associated with a missense DCLRE1C variant in a later genetic analysis, and the association was replicated in an independent cohort. In this cohort, only TCR beta chains were sequenced, and detectable features were limited by the absence of alpha or paired-chain data. When HLA alleles, especially DR and DQ, strongly co-occurred, attributing TCR associations to individual alleles was difficult. The presence/absence analyses assumed that sequencing depth was roughly uniform across donors, and that assumption may not be true. It was suggested by the authors that the approach could potentially be generalized to other disease states and immunological phenotypes. Approximately 16 rarely observed V segments, including chromosome 9 orphons, were excluded from the earlier analysis of approximately 500 of the donors because counts were too low. According to a later analysis, TCR association rates differed among HLA loci, with DRB1 alleles showing the most associated TCRs and HLA-C alleles showing the fewest. In an earlier analysis of 587 of the donors, most TCR beta V segments appeared in productive rearrangements about 90% or about 30% of the time, broadly matching IMGT annotations. Cytomegalovirus status was reported to be diagnosed by the classifier with high specificity and sensitivity in both the original and validation cohorts. The study gave a list of under 200 TCR beta chains associated with cytomegalovirus. In a later analysis, HLA-associated TCR beta chains were found to be more clonally expanded and to have lower generation probabilities than equally common non-associated chains.

About this clone itself: Its target antigen remains unknown. Base qualities are not at hand, and no much larger clone is one base apart.

The cohort consisted of 666 healthy bone marrow donors. Cohort members were all nominally healthy when sampled, although unrecorded immune exposures were likely present. The donor tested CMV seropositive and was one of the 289 seropositive cohort members. A peripheral blood sample was provided by each donor, and peripheral blood mononuclear cells were used for TCR beta sequencing. The Qiagen DNeasy Blood Extraction Kit was used to extract genomic DNA from the blood cell samples. Taken from cysteine to phenylalanine, the CDR3 has 17 residues. Solely the CDR3 DNA is kept, with 51 bases framed from the first base. Germline trimming amounts to 5 bases on V and 3 bases on J, with 15 as the count of junction bases outside the gene matches. Looking up the germline V gene yields CDR1 SGHDT and CDR2 YYEEEE. Library preparation employed the immunoSEQ multiplex PCR assay. The multiplex PCR relied on a mix of 60 forward primers for TCR Vbeta segments and 13 reverse primers for TCR Jbeta segments. A multiplex PCR assay on genomic DNA amplified the CDR3 region of rearranged TCR beta genes. The amplified TCR beta libraries were sequenced on the Illumina HiSeq System as 87-base-pair reads. Per the source publication's procedure: In a later analysis, around 80 million unique TCR beta chains were counted across the roughly 610 repertoires, and roughly 11 million of these chains were shared by at least two donors. Raw reads were error-corrected and collapsed into unique sequences by a nearest-neighbor algorithm in which closely related sequences were merged to remove PCR and sequencing errors. V, D and J gene segments were assigned by aligning CDR3 sequences to IMGT reference sequences. For a sequence to be retained, a match of at least six nucleotides was required to both a V gene segment and a J gene segment. Rearrangements were called productive when the CDR3 lacked stop codons and stayed in frame with V and J; all others were non-productive. CDR3 was defined by IMGT convention, running from the second conserved V-encoded cysteine to the conserved J-encoded phenylalanine. The earlier analysis of fewer than 750 of the donors excluded sequences that lacked an unambiguous match to a single V gene segment. An earlier analysis of several hundred of the donors classified V segments as functional when productive rearrangements were above 56.7% and as segregating when the standard deviation between donors was above 5%. A statistical classification framework was built for diagnosing cytomegalovirus status from the catalog of TCR beta chain sequences. V and J gene assignment, in a later analysis, came from comparing TCR nucleotide sequences with IMGT/GENE-DB human TR gene sequences. A later analysis assigned CDR3 sequences and most-parsimonious VDJ recombination scenarios with the TCRdist pipeline. In a later analysis, each TCR beta chain was defined by its CDR3 amino acid sequence together with its V-gene family, and reads lacking a unique V-gene family were excluded. A later analysis removed over 500 highly shared, low-generation-probability nucleotide sequences to deal with suspected cross-contamination and a sequencing artifact. In a later analysis, a clonal expansion index for each public chain was calculated from normalized within-repertoire ranks of inferred template counts. In a later analysis, generation probabilities were computed using a VDJ recombination model fitted to out-of-frame rearrangements, and the results were checked against IGoR. Hypergeometric tests were used in a later analysis to score TCR-TCR, TCR-HLA and TCR-CMV co-occurrence, with a repertoire-size bias correction applied to the TCR pairs. False discovery rates were estimated in a later analysis by permuting HLA or CMV assignments 20 times. In a later analysis, co-occurring TCRs were grouped using DBSCAN, and TCRdist sequence similarity was added for clustering within HLA-allele-positive subsets. Repertoires with fewer than 30,000 or more than 120,000 public chains were left out of co-occurrence clustering, as were about five repertoires with anomalous nucleotide sharing. The source is immuneACCESS, and TCRdb retained only in-frame sequences with V and J called. Part of the clones is not carried over; for the studies checked, unresolved V genes explain less than half of this, and the remainder is unexplained. That table gives V, J and clone size, and the DNA gave D and trimming. The sample table lists 130,000 to 150,000 clones, about 84% of them with a count of one. 2% to 2.5% of the sample rests with the top ten.

This chain joins TRBV5-6 to TRBJ1-2, with TRBD1 identical over 8 junction bases. The sequencing sample was made of PBMCs. The TCR sequence derives from a young woman in good health and CMV-seropositive. The CDR3 region reads CASRSTDRGLSDYGYTF. The nucleotide sequence reads TGTGCCAGCAGGTCCACCGACAGGGGCCTCTCGGACTATGGCTACACCTTC.